This T cell receptor (beta chain) was captured in a study of T cells after yellow fever vaccination. TCRdb used MiXCR to reprocess the 5' RACE reads, holding one entry per CDR3 protein. This sample has about 580,000 distinct CDR3 sequences, with about a sixth found just once. V gave up 10 bases and J gave up 3 bases, with 17 bases separating them. CDR3 length: 14 amino acids. Germline-derived CDR1 and CDR2 are ENHRY and SYGVKD. Study outcomes and limitations: Subsequent to the booster, the majority of primary-vaccination clones reappeared (about 97% CD4, 85% to 90% CD8).

With respect to this clonotype: The antigen is not known.

This sequence joins TRBV10-3 and TRBJ2-3; TRBD2 is a possible D gene (6 bases). This clonotype originated in a man aged 18-30 years who received the YFV17D yellow fever vaccine. Specimen: PBMCs, collected 5 days after the first yellow fever vaccination. Here the CDR3 reads CATWLGGGTDTQYF. The CDR3 DNA sequence: TGTGCCACCTGGCTGGGGGGAGGAACAGATACGCAGTATTTT.